The 6 T cell receptor beta chains presented below share a single source sample, sequenced in a study of blood T cell repertoires in COVID-19. The method was immunoSEQ multiplex PCR; TCRdb's version includes in-frame clones alone and lacks a portion of them. The table has just under 30,000 clones, 70% to 90% seen once. The sequencing sample was made of peripheral blood. All receptors derive from a human donor with active COVID-19. The donor label of this sample is uncertain.

The chain recombines TRBV25-1 with TRBJ2-6; 7 positions match TRBD1. CDR3 length: 18 amino acids. Germline V gene data show CDR1 as MGHDK and CDR2 as SYGVNS. The V segment lost 5 bases and the J segment 4 bases; nucleotides outside the gene matches: 14. The CDR3 region is CASSTNARGQAGANVLTF. CDR3 nucleotides: TGTGCCAGCAGTACAAACGCAAGGGGGCAGGCAGGGGCCAACGTCCTGACTTTC.

J is TRBJ2-3 and V is TRBV5-6; maybe TRBD2 (5 bases). Germline CDR1 reads SGHDT; CDR2 reads YYEEEE. The CDR3 runs to 14 residues. Trimming shortened V by 4 bases and J by 2 bases, and 11 bases separated the two germline ends. The CDR3 loop reads CASSGDYFTDTQYF. CDR3 nucleotides: TGTGCCAGCAGCGGAGACTACTTCACAGATACGCAGTATTTT. The full variable domain, in which reference TRBV5-6 and TRBJ2-3 provide the parts outside the CDR3, is DAGVTQSPTHLIKTRGQQVTLRCSPKSGHDTVSWYQQALGQGPQFIFQYYEEEERQRGNFPDRFSGHQFPNYSSELNVNALLLGDSALYLCASSGDYFTDTQYFGPGTRLTVL.

This clone was counted a single time. The J gene is TRBJ2-7, the V gene TRBV7-3; D is unresolved. Germline V gives CDR1 SGHTA, CDR2 FQGTGA. The V and J ends lost 2 bases and 5 bases respectively, with 7 bases between them. This CDR3 region has 12 residues. The CDR3 DNA reads TGTGCCAGCAGCTTACCCCCGGACGAGCAGTACTTC. It codes for CASSLPPDEQYF.

This clone was seen only a few times. This rearrangement joins TRBV6-6 to TRBJ1-2, with a possible D match to TRBD1 (6 bases). Germline V CDR1 and CDR2: MNHNY, SVGAGI (reference sequence). This CDR3 comprises 15 residues. The ends were cut back, 0 bases at V and 6 bases at J, with 14 bases in the middle. The CDR3 bases are TGTGCCAGCAGTTACTCGTCCAGGGGAGGGGATGGCTACACCTTC. Protein product: CASSYSSRGGDGYTF.

This clone was detected once. The V and J genes are TRBV29-1 and TRBJ2-3; 8 bases agree with TRBD2. Germline V gene data show CDR1 as SQVTM and CDR2 as ANQGSEA. The CDR3 length is 14 residues. The J segment lost 5 bases and the V segment lost 7 bases, leaving 11 bases of the junction unmatched. In nucleotides, the CDR3 is TGCAGCGCAATGGTGGGTAGCGGGAAAGATACGCAGTATTTT. Encoded protein: CSAMVGSGKDTQYF.

This clone was recorded only once. This chain links TRBV5-6 with TRBJ1-5; D possibly corresponds to TRBD1 (5 bases). The CDR3 sequence is 14 residues long. Trimming removed 2 bases at V and 7 bases at J, with 13 bases between. Germline V gives CDR1 SGHDT, CDR2 YYEEEE. The CDR3 region is CASSLSQGKQPQHF. DNA of the CDR3: TGTGCCAGCAGCTTATCCCAGGGAAAACAGCCCCAGCATTTT.